A selection of T cell receptor beta chains follows, all from one sample in a study of OX40 agonist ivuxolimab in advanced cancers. Sequenced by immunoSEQ multiplex PCR; TCRdb stores in-frame clones only, minus some. Among approximately 61,000 clones listed, around 90% were seen once. The specimen was CD4+ or CD8+ T cells sorted from blood, collected in a trial of the OX40 agonist ivuxolimab. Receptors originate from an adult with an advanced solid tumor such as melanoma, head and neck, liver or kidney cancer. Both conserved end residues are part of each CDR3. A D gene is named only where the DNA matches it firmly. Size is stated for part of the rows, as once, few or many counts, or as a class when the clone is expanded.

>NA|once|TRBJ2-7|TRBV14
TGTGCCAGCAGCCAACGACTCCCCCCCGGCGAGCAGTACTTC
CASSQRLPPGEQYF
>NA|NA|TRBJ2-7|TRBV11-2
TGTGCCAGCAGCCACGATAGCGGGACAGGATACGAGCAGTACTTC
CASSHDSGTGYEQYF
>NA|NA|TRBJ2-1|TRBV27
TGTGCCAGCAGTTTGGGGGGACCGAGTCCCTACAATGAGCAGTTCTTC
CASSLGGPSPYNEQFF
>NA|NA|TRBJ1-2|TRBV21-1
TGTGCCAGCAACAGGCTTGGGGAAGGTGGCTACACCTTC
CASNRLGEGGYTF
>NA|once|TRBJ2-1|TRBV5-1
TGCGCCAGCAGTGGTAGGCAGAACAATGAGCAGTTCTTC
CASSGRQNNEQFF
>TRBD2|NA|TRBJ2-1|TRBV2
TGTGCCAGCAGTCCCCTAGCGGGAGGAGGAGGCAATGAGCAGTTCTTC
CASSPLAGGGGNEQFF
>NA|NA|TRBJ2-1|TRBV7-9
TGTGCCAGCAGCTTAGTAGCTGGGACATTAGAGCAGTTCTTC
CASSLVAGTLEQFF
>NA|NA|TRBJ2-7|TRBV6-5
TGTGCCAGCAGTTACGCGGGTGATTTCGGCGAGCAGTACTTC
CASSYAGDFGEQYF
>TRBD2|NA|TRBJ2-1|TRBV11-2
TGTGCCAGCAGCCCAGGGACTAGCGGGAGGTATGAGCAGTTCTTC
CASSPGTSGRYEQFF
>NA|few|TRBJ2-2|TRBV6-5
TGTGCCAGCAGTTACTCCCGACTAAGAGGTACCGGGGAGCTGTTTTTT
CASSYSRLRGTGELFF
>NA|NA|TRBJ2-7|TRBV5-1
TGCGCCAGCAGCTTGGGTGGGGGCGGCGGCGGATTGAACGAGCAGTACTTC
CASSLGGGGGGLNEQYF